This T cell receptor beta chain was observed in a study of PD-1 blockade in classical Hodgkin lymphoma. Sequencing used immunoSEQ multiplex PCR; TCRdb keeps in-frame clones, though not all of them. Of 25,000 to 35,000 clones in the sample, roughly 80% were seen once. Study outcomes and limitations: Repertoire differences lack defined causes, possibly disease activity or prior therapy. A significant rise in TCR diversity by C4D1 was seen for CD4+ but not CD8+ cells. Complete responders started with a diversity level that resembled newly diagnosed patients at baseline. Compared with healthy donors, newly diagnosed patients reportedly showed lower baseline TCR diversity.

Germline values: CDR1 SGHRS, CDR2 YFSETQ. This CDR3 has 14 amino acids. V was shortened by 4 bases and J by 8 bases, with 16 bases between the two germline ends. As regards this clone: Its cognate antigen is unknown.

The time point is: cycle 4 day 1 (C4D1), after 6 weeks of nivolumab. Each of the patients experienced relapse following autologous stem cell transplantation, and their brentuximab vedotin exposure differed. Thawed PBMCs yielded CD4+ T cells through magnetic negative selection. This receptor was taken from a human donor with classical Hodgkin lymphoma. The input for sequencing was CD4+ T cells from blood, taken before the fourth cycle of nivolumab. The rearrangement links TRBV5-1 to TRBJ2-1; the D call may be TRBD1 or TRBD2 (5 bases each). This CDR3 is CASSPSWGSDEQFF. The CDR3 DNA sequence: TGCGCCAGCAGCCCTTCCTGGGGGAGCGATGAGCAGTTCTTC.